These T cell receptor beta chains were read from a single sample in a study of radiotherapy plus CTLA-4 blockade in lung cancer. The table came from immunoSEQ multiplex PCR; TCRdb's copy has only in-frame clones and leaves some out. The sample records about 25,000 clones, 71% being singletons. The material sequenced was peripheral blood, taken from a patient treated with radiotherapy plus ipilimumab. Receptors were obtained from a human donor with non-small cell lung cancer whose response to radiotherapy plus ipilimumab could not be evaluated. The CDR3 runs from the conserved cysteine through the conserved F or W. Fields, in order: V gene, J gene, CDR3 protein.

TRBV13,TRBJ2-2,CASSLQGGRVEELFF
TRBV25-1,TRBJ2-7,CASSSTGSYEQYF
TRBV28,TRBJ1-5,CASSRDRYSNQPQHF
TRBV7-2,TRBJ2-2,CASSLRPGTGELFF
TRBV30,TRBJ2-1,CAWSLGTPYEQFF
TRBV6-1,TRBJ2-4,CASTVTGVKQNIQYF
TRBV27,TRBJ2-3,CASSQSGTGGSTDTQYF
TRBV15,TRBJ2-1,CATSRGTSGHYNEQFF
TRBV7-2,TRBJ2-7,CASRGRGPYEQYF
TRBV19,TRBJ1-1,CASSKITGVNTEAFF
TRBV9,TRBJ2-5,CASSFHRGSMETQYF
TRBV11-2,TRBJ2-2,CASSSQTGSNTGELFF
TRBV7-2,TRBJ2-3,CASSVKRGRTDTQYF
TRBV10-3,TRBJ2-7,CAIATGAHEQYF
TRBV4-3,NA,CASSETEYSYEQYF
TRBV11-2,TRBJ2-3,CASSSRLATSTDTQYF
TRBV7-8,TRBJ1-1,CASSVDTGRQGEAFF
TRBV5-1,TRBJ2-1,CASSLGTSYNEQFF
TRBV7-2,TRBJ1-5,CASSLEGGGQPQHF
TRBV30,TRBJ1-5,CAWSKGGTGSGNQPQHF
TRBV5-1,TRBJ2-7,CASSPGTASSYEQYF
TRBV5-8,TRBJ2-7,CASSFPGGTYEQYF
TRBV2,TRBJ1-5,CASSRQGIQPQHF